The following is a TCR beta chain sequence with its context. The data are from a study of shared clonotypes between healthy human individuals. TCRdb's table, derived via immunoSEQ multiplex PCR, lists solely in-frame clones and lacks some. Among roughly 640,000 clones listed, 97% were seen once. CDR3 length: 17 amino acids. Trimming took 1 base from V and 4 from J; bases not matched to a gene: 10. Germline V gene sequence: CDR1 SGHAT, CDR2 FQNNGV. Sequencing was carried out using naive CD4+ T cells sorted from blood. Subset defined: CD45RA+ positively selected. The TCR originated in a woman between 25 and 40 years old in good health. This chain uses TRBV11-2 with TRBJ2-1, with 7 bases lining up with TRBD2. The CDR3 sequence is CASSLGRSSGAYNEQFF. CDR3 DNA: TGTGCCAGCAGCTTAGGGCGGTCTAGCGGAGCTTACAATGAGCAGTTCTTC.